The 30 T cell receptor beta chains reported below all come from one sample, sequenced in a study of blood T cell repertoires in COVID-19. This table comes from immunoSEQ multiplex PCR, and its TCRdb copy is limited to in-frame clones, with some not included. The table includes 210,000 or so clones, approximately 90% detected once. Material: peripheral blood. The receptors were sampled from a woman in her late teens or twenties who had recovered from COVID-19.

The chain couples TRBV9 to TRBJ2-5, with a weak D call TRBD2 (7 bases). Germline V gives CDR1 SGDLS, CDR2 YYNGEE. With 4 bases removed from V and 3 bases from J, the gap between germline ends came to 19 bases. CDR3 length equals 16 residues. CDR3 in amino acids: CASSPLGGQGKETQYF. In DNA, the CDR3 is TGTGCCAGCAGCCCCCTCGGGGGGCAGGGTAAAGAGACCCAGTACTTC. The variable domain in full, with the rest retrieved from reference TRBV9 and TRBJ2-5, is DSGVTQTPKHLITATGQRVTLRCSPRSGDLSVYWYQQSLDQGLQFLIQYYNGEERAKGNILERFSAQQFPDLHSELNLSSLELGDSALYFCASSPLGGQGKETQYFGPGTRLLVL.

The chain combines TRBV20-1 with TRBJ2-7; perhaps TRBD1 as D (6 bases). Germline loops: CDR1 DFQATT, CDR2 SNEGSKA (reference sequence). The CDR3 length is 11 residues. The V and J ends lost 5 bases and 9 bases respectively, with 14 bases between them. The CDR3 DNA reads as TGCAGTGCTGGACAGCCAACGCTGCAGTACTTC. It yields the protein CSAGQPTLQYF.

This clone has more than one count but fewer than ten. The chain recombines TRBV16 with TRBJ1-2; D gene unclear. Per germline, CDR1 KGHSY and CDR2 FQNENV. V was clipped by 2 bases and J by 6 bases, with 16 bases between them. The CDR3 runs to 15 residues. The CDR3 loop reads CASSQTVFGEDGYTF. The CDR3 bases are TGTGCCAGCAGCCAAACCGTTTTTGGCGAGGATGGCTACACCTTC.

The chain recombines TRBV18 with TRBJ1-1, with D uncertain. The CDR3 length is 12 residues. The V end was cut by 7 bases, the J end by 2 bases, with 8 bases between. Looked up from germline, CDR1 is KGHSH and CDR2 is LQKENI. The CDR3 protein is CASLQRNTEAFF. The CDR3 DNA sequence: TGTGCCAGCTTACAGAGAAACACTGAAGCTTTCTTT.

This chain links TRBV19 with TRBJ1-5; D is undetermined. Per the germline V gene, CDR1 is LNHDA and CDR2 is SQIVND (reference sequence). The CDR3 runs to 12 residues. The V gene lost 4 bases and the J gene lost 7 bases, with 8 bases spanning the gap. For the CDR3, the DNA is TGTGCCAGTAGTACGGGGATACAGCCCCAGCATTTT. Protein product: CASSTGIQPQHF.

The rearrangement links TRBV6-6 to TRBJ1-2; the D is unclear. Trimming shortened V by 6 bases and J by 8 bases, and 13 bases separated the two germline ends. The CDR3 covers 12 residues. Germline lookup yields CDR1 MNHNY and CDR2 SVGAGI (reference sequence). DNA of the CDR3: TGTGCCAGCAGATATACTATCGGAGGCTACACCTTC. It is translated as CASRYTIGGYTF.

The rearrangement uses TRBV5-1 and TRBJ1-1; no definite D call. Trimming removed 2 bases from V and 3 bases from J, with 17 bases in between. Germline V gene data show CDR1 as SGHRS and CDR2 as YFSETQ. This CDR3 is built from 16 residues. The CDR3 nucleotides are TGCGCCAGCAGCTTCCATGTCGGGTCCCGGGACACTGAAGCTTTCTTT. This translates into CASSFHVGSRDTEAFF.

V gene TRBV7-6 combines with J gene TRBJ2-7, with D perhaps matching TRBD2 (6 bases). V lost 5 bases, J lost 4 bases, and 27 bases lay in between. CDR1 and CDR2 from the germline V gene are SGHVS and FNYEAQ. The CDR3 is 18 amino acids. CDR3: CASSPLTETGVRSYEQYF. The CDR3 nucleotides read TGTGCCAGCAGCCCTTTGACAGAGACGGGAGTTCGATCATACGAGCAGTACTTC. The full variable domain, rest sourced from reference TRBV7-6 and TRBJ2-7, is GAGVSQSPRYKVTKRGQDVALRCDPISGHVSLYWYRQALGQGPEFLTYFNYEAQQDKSGLPNDRFSAERPEGSISTLTIQRTEQRDSAMYRCASSPLTETGVRSYEQYFGPGTRLTVT.

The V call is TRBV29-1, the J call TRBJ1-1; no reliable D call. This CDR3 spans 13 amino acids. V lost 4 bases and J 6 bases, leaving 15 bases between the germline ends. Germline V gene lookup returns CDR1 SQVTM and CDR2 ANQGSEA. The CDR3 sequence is CSVVAGASAEAFF. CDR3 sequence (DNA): TGCAGCGTTGTTGCCGGAGCCAGCGCTGAAGCTTTCTTT.

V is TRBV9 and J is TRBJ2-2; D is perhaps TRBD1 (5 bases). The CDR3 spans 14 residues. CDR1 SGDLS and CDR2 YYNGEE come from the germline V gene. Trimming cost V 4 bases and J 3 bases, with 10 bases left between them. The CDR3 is CASSPRTHTGELFF. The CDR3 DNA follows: TGTGCCAGCAGCCCCCGGACACACACCGGGGAGCTGTTTTTT.

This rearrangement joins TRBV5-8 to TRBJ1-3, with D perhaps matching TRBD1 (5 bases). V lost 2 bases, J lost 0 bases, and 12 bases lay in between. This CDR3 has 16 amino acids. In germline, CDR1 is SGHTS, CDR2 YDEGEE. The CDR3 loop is CASSLMQGYSGNTIYF. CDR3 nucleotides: TGTGCCAGCAGCTTAATGCAGGGCTACTCTGGAAACACCATATATTTT.

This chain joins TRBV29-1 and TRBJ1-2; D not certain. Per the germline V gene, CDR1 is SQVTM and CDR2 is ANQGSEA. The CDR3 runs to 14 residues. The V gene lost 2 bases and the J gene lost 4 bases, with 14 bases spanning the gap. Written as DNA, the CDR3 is TGCAGCGTTGAATCGCAGACAAACCCCTATGGCTACACCTTC. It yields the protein CSVESQTNPYGYTF.

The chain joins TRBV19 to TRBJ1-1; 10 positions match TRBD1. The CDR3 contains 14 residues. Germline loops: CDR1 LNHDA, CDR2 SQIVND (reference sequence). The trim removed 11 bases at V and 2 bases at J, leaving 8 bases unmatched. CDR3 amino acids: CAGSTTGGNTEAFF. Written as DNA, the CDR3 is TGTGCCGGTTCTACGACAGGGGGCAACACTGAAGCTTTCTTT.

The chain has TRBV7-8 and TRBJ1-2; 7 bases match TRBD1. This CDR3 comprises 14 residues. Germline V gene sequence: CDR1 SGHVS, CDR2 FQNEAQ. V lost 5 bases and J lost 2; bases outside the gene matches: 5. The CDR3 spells CASSGQARNYGYTF. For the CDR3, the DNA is TGTGCCAGCAGCGGACAGGCTAGGAACTATGGCTACACCTTC. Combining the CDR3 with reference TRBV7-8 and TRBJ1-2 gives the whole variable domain GAGVSQSPRYKVAKRGQDVALRCDPISGHVSLFWYQQALGQGPEFLTYFQNEAQLDKSGLPSDRFFAERPEGSVSTLKIQRTQQEDSAVYLCASSGQARNYGYTFGSGTRLTVV.

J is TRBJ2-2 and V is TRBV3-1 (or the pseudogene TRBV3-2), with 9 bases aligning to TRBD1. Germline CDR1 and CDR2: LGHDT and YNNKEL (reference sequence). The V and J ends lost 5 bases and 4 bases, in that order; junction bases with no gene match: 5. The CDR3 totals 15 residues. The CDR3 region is CASSAGTGITGELFF. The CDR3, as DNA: TGTGCCAGCAGCGCCGGGACAGGGATCACCGGGGAGCTGTTTTTT.

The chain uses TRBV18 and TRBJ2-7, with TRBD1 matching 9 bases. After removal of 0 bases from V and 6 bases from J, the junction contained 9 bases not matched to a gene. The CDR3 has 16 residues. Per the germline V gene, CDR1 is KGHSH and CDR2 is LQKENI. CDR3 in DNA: TGTGCCAGCTCACCACCGGACCGGGACAGGGAGTTCGAGCAGTACTTC. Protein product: CASSPPDRDREFEQYF.

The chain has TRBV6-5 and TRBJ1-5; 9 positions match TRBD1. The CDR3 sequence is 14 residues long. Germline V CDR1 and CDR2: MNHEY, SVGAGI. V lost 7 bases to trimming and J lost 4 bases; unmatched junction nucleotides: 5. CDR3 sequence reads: CASNPTGGNQPQHF. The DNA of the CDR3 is TGTGCCAGCAATCCGACAGGGGGTAATCAGCCCCAGCATTTT.

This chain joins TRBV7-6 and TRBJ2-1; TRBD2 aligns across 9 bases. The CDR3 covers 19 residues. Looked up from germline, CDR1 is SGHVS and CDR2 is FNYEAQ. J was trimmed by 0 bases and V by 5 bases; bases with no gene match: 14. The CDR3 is CASSRSESSGDSSYNEQFF. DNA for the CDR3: TGTGCCAGCAGCCGCTCTGAGTCTAGCGGGGACAGCTCCTACAATGAGCAGTTCTTC.

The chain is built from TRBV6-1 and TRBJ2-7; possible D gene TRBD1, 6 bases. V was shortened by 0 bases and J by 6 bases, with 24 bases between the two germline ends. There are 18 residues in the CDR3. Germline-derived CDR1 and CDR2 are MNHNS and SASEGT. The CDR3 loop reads CASSEAEQGVWTSGEQYF. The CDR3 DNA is TGTGCCAGCAGTGAAGCGGAACAGGGTGTCTGGACGTCTGGCGAGCAGTACTTC.

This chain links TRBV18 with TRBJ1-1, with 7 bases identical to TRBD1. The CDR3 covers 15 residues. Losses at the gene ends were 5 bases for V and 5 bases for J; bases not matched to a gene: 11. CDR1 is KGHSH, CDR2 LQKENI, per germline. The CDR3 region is CASSTRQGLRTEAFF. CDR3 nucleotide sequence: TGTGCCAGCTCAACGAGACAGGGTCTGAGGACTGAAGCTTTCTTT. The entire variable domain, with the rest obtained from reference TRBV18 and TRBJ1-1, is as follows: NAGVMQNPRHLVRRRGQEARLRCSPMKGHSHVYWYRQLPEEGLKFMVYLQKENIIDESGMPKERFSAEFPKEGPSILRIQQVVRGDSAAYFCASSTRQGLRTEAFFGQGTRLTVV.

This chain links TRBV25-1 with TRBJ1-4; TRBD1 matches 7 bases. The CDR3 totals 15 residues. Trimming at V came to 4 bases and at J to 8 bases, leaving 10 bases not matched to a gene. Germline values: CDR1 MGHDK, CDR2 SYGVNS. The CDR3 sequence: CASSVRQGVSEKLFF. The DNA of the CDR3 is TGTGCCAGCAGTGTACGACAGGGTGTATCCGAAAAACTGTTTTTT.

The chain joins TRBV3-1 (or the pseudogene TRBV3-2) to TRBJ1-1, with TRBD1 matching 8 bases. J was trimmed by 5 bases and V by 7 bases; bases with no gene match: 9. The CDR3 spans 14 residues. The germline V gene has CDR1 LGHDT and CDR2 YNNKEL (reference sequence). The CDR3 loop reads CASTPDRVITEAFF. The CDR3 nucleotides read TGTGCCAGCACCCCGGACAGGGTAATTACTGAAGCTTTCTTT.

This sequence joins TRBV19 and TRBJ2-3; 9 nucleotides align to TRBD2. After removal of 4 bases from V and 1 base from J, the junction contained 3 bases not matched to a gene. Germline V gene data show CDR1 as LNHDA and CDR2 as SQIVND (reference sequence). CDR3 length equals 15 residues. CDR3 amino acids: CASSKVAGGTDTQYF. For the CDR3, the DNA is TGTGCCAGTAGTAAGGTAGCGGGAGGCACAGATACGCAGTATTTT.

In DNA, the CDR3 is TGTGCCCTAGAGGGTTTGACCCTCCACTTT. It yields the protein CALEGLTLHF. The chain combines TRBV7-7 with TRBJ1-6; D call uncertain. There are 10 residues in the CDR3. Germline assignment: CDR1 SSHAT and CDR2 FNYEAQ (reference sequence). Trimming shortened V by 11 bases and J by 14 bases, and 13 bases separated the two germline ends.

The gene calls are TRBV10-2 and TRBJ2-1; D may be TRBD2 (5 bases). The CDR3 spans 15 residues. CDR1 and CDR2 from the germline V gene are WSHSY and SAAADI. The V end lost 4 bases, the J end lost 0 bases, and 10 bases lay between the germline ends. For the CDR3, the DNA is TGCGCCAGCAGTGGGCGGGTTCCCTCCTACAATGAGCAGTTCTTC. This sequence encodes CASSGRVPSYNEQFF.

The chain's CDR3 is CASSQERQGAGELFF. The CDR3 bases are TGCGCCAGCAGCCAAGAACGGCAGGGGGCCGGGGAGCTGTTTTTT. The rearrangement uses TRBV4-3 and TRBJ2-2; 7 nucleotides line up with TRBD1. The CDR3 has 15 residues. V lost 0 bases to trimming and J lost 6 bases; unmatched junction nucleotides: 4. Germline-derived CDR1 and CDR2 are LGHNA and YSLEER.

CDR3 sequence reads: CASSSAGRGQGYTF. The CDR3 DNA reads as TGCGCCAGCAGCTCGGCCGGGAGGGGGCAAGGCTACACCTTC. The V call is TRBV5-1, the J call TRBJ1-2; 7 bases line up with TRBD1. The length of the CDR3 is 14 residues. CDR1 and CDR2 (germline): SGHRS, YFSETQ. The trim removed 3 bases at V and 8 bases at J, leaving 10 bases unmatched. Using reference TRBV5-1 and TRBJ1-2 for the parts outside the CDR3, the full variable domain is KAGVTQTPRYLIKTRGQQVTLSCSPISGHRSVSWYQQTPGQGLQFLFEYFSETQRNKGNFPGRFSGRQFSNSRSEMNVSTLELGDSALYLCASSSAGRGQGYTFGSGTRLTVV.

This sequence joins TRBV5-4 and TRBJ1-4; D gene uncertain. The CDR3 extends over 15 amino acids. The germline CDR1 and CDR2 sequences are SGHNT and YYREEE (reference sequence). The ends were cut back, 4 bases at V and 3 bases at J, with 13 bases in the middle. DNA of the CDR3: TGTGCCAGCAGCCTGGCGGGATTAGCTAATGAAAAACTGTTTTTT. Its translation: CASSLAGLANEKLFF.

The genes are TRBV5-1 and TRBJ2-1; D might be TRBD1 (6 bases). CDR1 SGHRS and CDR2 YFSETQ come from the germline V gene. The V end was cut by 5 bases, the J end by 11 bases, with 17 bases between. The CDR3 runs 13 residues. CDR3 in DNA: TGCGCCAGCAGTAGGACAGACCACTGGAAGCAGTTCTTC. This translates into CASSRTDHWKQFF.

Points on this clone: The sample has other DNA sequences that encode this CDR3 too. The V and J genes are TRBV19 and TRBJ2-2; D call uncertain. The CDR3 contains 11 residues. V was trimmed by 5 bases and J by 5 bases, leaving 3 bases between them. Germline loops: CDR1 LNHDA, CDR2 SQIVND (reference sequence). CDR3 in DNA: TGTGCCAGTAGTCTAACCGGGGAGCTGTTTTTT. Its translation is CASSLTGELFF. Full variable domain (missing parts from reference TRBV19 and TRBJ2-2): DGGITQSPKYLFRKEGQNVTLSCEQNLNHDAMYWYRQDPGQGLRLIYYSQIVNDFQKGDIAEGYSVSREKKESFPLTVTSAQKNPTAFYLCASSLTGELFFGEGSRLTVL.